This T cell receptor beta chain was recovered during a study of T-cell reconstitution after alpha-beta-depleted transplantation in children. This clonotype turned up a few times. Its antigen remains unknown. Notes on the study in general: Most T-cell counts and diversity one year after the transplant came from T cells that were newly produced. Reported findings indicate that, about two months after transplant, alpha-beta T cells came from several hundred expanded clones, which were derived from non-depleted graft cells. The high TCRbeta diversity at day 60 in some patients came from surviving recipient T cells and thymic progenitors.

The V gene end was trimmed by 5 bases and the J gene end by 0 bases; junction bases not matched to a gene: 3. This CDR3 has 15 amino acids. Looked up from germline, CDR1 is SGHTA and CDR2 is FQGNSA. Preparation of the TCRbeta library involved a method that used unique molecular identifiers. One entry per CDR3 protein, called by TCRdb with MiXCR from the PCR reads. This sample has hundreds of thousands of distinct CDR3 sequences; under 20% occur once, and the top ten carry 43%. The sample here was PBMCs, mostly from graft donor cells, taken 360 days after TCRalphabeta/CD19-depleted stem cell transplant. The sequence was obtained from a male patient between 2 and 15 years old who had a stem cell transplant for acute lymphoblastic leukemia, so the T cells may come from the graft donor. The rearrangement uses TRBV7-2 and TRBJ1-3; the match to TRBD1 covers 8 bases. In DNA form, the CDR3 reads TGTGCCAGCAGCACACAGGGGGGCTCTGGAAACACCATATATTTT. Translated, it gives CASSTQGGSGNTIYF.